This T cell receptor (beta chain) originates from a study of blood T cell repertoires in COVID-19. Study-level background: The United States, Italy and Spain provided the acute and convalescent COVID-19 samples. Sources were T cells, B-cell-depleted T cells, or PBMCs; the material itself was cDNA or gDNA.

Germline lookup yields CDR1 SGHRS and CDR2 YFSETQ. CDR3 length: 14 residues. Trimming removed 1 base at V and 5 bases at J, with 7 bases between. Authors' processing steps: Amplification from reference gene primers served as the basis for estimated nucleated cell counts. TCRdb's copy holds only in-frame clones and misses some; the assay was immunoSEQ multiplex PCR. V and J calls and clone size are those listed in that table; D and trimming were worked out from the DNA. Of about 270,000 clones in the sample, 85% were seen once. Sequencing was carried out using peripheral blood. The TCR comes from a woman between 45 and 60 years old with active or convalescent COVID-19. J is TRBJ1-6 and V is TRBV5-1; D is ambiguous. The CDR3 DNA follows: TGCGCCAGCAGCTTGAGTCAGGATAATTCACCCCTCCACTTT. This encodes CASSLSQDNSPLHF.